One and the same sample provided the 23 T cell receptor beta chains below, sequenced in a study of cytomegalovirus exposure and HLA in healthy donors (dated by TCRdb to the late 2010s). The library was made by the immunoSEQ multiplex PCR assay. A mixture of 60 forward primers for TCR Vbeta segments and 13 reverse primers for TCR Jbeta segments was used in the multiplex PCR. The table comes from immuneACCESS by way of TCRdb, which keeps in-frame sequences with V and J called. Part of the clones is missing from these tables; in studies checked, under half for an unresolved V gene and the rest for unknown reasons. The sample includes 100,000 to 150,000 clones, with approximately 17% observed a single time. Approximately 2.6% of the sample lies in the top ten. Material: PBMCs. Every receptor here comes from a female donor in good health and CMV-seropositive.

This clone appeared a few times. The chain links TRBV5-8 to TRBJ1-5; the D is unclear. In germline, CDR1 is SGHTS, CDR2 YDEGEE. V shed 2 bases and J shed 4 bases, with 7 bases lying between them. The CDR3 is 13 residues long. Written as DNA, the CDR3 is TGTGCCAGCAGCTTTACCCAGAATCAGCCCCAGCATTTT. Translating gives CASSFTQNQPQHF. The complete variable domain, with remaining parts taken from reference TRBV5-8 and TRBJ1-5, reads EAGVTQSPTHLIKTRGQQATLRCSPISGHTSVYWYQQALGLGLQFLLWYDEGEERNRGNFPPRFSGRQFPNYSSELNVNALELEDSALYLCASSFTQNQPQHFGDGTRLSIL.

The V and J genes are TRBV5-1 and TRBJ2-5; TRBD2 matches at 8 bases. Germline V gene lookup returns CDR1 SGHRS and CDR2 YFSETQ. The CDR3 sequence is 15 residues long. V lost 1 base and J lost 1; bases outside the gene matches: 3. CDR3 nucleotides: TGCGCCAGCAGCTTGTCCAGCGGGAGCCAAGAGACCCAGTACTTC. This gives the protein CASSLSSGSQETQYF.

The chain is built from TRBV5-4 and TRBJ1-5, with D perhaps matching TRBD1 (6 bases). Trimming stripped 3 bases from V and 4 bases from J, with 8 bases between. In germline, CDR1 is SGHNT, CDR2 YYREEE (reference sequence). The CDR3 has 13 amino acids. Written as DNA, the CDR3 is TGTGCCAGCAGCTCAGACAGGAATCAGCCCCAGCATTTT. Amino acid sequence: CASSSDRNQPQHF.

CDR3 bases: TGTGCCGCGCAGGACAGGGAGGACACTGAAGCTTTCTTT. Amino acids: CAAQDREDTEAFF. The rearrangement joins TRBV10-3 to TRBJ1-1; TRBD1 matches at 8 bases. Germline V gene lookup returns CDR1 ENHRY and CDR2 SYGVKD. Trimming took 11 bases from V and 3 from J; bases not matched to a gene: 8. The length of the CDR3 is 13 residues.

The chain combines TRBV27 with TRBJ1-4; D not certain. The V gene's germline CDR1 is MNHEY and CDR2 SMNVEV (reference sequence). The CDR3 covers 14 residues. V lost 4 bases and J lost 3, with 9 bases in between. The CDR3 DNA sequence: TGTGCCAGCAGTTCATACAGAGCTAATGAAAAACTGTTTTTT. Its translation is CASSSYRANEKLFF.

This clone was found a few times. The rearrangement links TRBV19 to TRBJ2-4; possibly TRBD2 for D (6 bases). This CDR3 has 15 amino acids. Germline values: CDR1 LNHDA, CDR2 SQIVND (reference sequence). The ends were cut back, 5 bases at V and 5 bases at J, with 16 bases in the middle. This chain's CDR3 is CASSSRGSGQNIQYF. Here the CDR3 DNA reads TGTGCCAGTAGTTCCCGGGGTAGCGGTCAAAACATTCAGTACTTC.

In its sample, this clone was seen a few times. This chain uses TRBV2 with TRBJ2-7; 11 bases fit TRBD1. J gave up 7 bases and V 7 bases, and 6 bases lay outside the gene matches. The CDR3 spans 13 residues. Germline V lookup: CDR1 SNHLY, CDR2 FYNNEI. This CDR3 is CASNGQGAGEQYF. The DNA for the CDR3 is TGTGCCAGCAACGGACAGGGGGCGGGGGAGCAGTACTTC. Supplemented by reference TRBV2 and TRBJ2-7, the full variable domain reads EPEVTQTPSHQVTQMGQEVILRCVPISNHLYFYWYRQILGQKVEFLVSFYNNEISEKSEIFDDQFSVERPDGSNFTLKIRSTKLEDSAMYFCASNGQGAGEQYFGPGTRLTVT.

The chain recombines TRBV4-1 with TRBJ2-3; 7 bases are a match to TRBD2. The V segment lost 2 bases and the J segment 3 bases; nucleotides outside the gene matches: 8. This CDR3 comprises 16 residues. The germline V gene has CDR1 MGHRA and CDR2 YSYEKL. CDR3 loop: CASSQFVAGATDTQYF. DNA for the CDR3: TGCGCCAGCAGCCAATTCGTGGCGGGAGCGACAGATACGCAGTATTTT.

The sample holds a few counts of this clone. This rearrangement joins TRBV5-1 to TRBJ2-7, with 11 bases matching TRBD1. The CDR3 runs 16 residues. The junction had 6 bases not matched to a gene; V was cut back by 3 bases and J by 1 base. The V gene's germline CDR1 is SGHRS and CDR2 YFSETQ. In nucleotides, the CDR3 is TGCGCCAGCAGCTCCCTCCGGGACAGGGGGTCCTACGAGCAGTACTTC. Protein: CASSSLRDRGSYEQYF.

The chain links TRBV2 to TRBJ2-2; TRBD2 is a possible D gene (6 bases). V dropped 4 bases and J dropped 3 bases, with 12 bases sitting between them. Germline CDR1 and CDR2: SNHLY and FYNNEI. This CDR3 region has 15 residues. This chain's CDR3 is CASSVRGGDTGELFF. As DNA, the CDR3 is TGTGCCAGCAGTGTAAGGGGCGGGGACACCGGGGAGCTGTTTTTT. Drawing the rest from reference TRBV2 and TRBJ2-2, the complete variable domain is EPEVTQTPSHQVTQMGQEVILRCVPISNHLYFYWYRQILGQKVEFLVSFYNNEISEKSEIFDDQFSVERPDGSNFTLKIRSTKLEDSAMYFCASSVRGGDTGELFFGEGSRLTVL.

This clone appeared a few times. This rearrangement joins TRBV6-5 to TRBJ1-4; TRBD1 is a possible D gene (6 bases). There are 13 residues in the CDR3. Trimming shortened V by 0 bases and J by 12 bases, and 11 bases separated the two germline ends. Germline V CDR1 and CDR2: MNHEY, SVGAGI. This CDR3 reads CASSYSGGLELFF. The CDR3 coding sequence is TGTGCCAGCAGTTACTCGGGGGGGCTGGAACTGTTTTTT.

This CDR3 reads CASSKQGLTQETQYF. DNA for the CDR3: TGTGCCAGCAGCAAACAGGGGCTTACCCAAGAGACCCAGTACTTC. J is TRBJ2-5 and V is TRBV9; 7 bases fit TRBD1. In germline, CDR1 is SGDLS, CDR2 YYNGEE. This CDR3 has 15 amino acids. The V segment lost 4 bases and the J segment 1 base; nucleotides outside the gene matches: 7.

The V call is TRBV4-1, the J call TRBJ2-1; perhaps TRBD1 as D (5 bases). Germline CDR1 MGHRA, CDR2 YSYEKL. Trimming removed 1 base from V and 7 bases from J, with 11 bases in between. CDR3 length: 14 residues. DNA of the CDR3: TGCGCCAGCAGCCAAGTCTTCAGGGAAAATGAGCAGTTCTTC. The encoded protein is CASSQVFRENEQFF.

This chain connects TRBV7-2 to TRBJ1-5; D remains unclear. CDR3 length: 14 residues. V shed 3 bases and J shed 4 bases, with 10 bases lying between them. Germline V gives CDR1 SGHTA, CDR2 FQGNSA. The CDR3 loop is CASSFPGRNQPQHF. CDR3 nucleotides: TGTGCCAGCAGCTTTCCGGGTCGGAATCAGCCCCAGCATTTT.

This clone was found a few times. V gene TRBV30 combines with J gene TRBJ1-2; 7 nucleotides line up with TRBD1. The CDR3 spans 15 residues. J gave up 4 bases and V 6 bases, and 14 bases lay outside the gene matches. Germline assignment: CDR1 GTSNPN and CDR2 SVGIG (reference sequence). In nucleotides, the CDR3 is TGTGCCTGTCAAGATGGGACAGATGGACTCTATGGCTACACCTTC. Protein: CACQDGTDGLYGYTF.

The chain joins TRBV10-3 to TRBJ1-4; D is possibly TRBD1 (6 bases). There are 16 residues in the CDR3. V was shortened by 3 bases and J by 0 bases, with 11 bases between the two germline ends. The V gene's germline CDR1 is ENHRY and CDR2 SYGVKD. The CDR3 DNA follows: TGTGCCATCAGTGAAGACAGGCGGGCAACTAATGAAAAACTGTTTTTT. Protein sequence: CAISEDRRATNEKLFF.

This chain links TRBV7-9 with TRBJ1-6, with 7 bases lining up with TRBD1. The germline CDR1 and CDR2 sequences are SEHNR and FQNEAQ (reference sequence). The CDR3 is 13 amino acids. The trim removed 6 bases at V and 10 bases at J, leaving 6 bases unmatched. The CDR3: CASSQTGNSPLHF. The CDR3 DNA sequence: TGTGCCAGCAGTCAGACAGGGAACTCACCCCTCCACTTT.

The chain combines TRBV4-2 with TRBJ1-1, with D unclear. The CDR3 is 14 residues long. V was trimmed by 2 bases and J by 4 bases, leaving 11 bases between them. Looked up from germline, CDR1 is LGHNA and CDR2 is YNFKEQ. The CDR3 protein is CASSQLGDATEAFF. CDR3 nucleotides: TGTGCCAGCAGCCAACTCGGGGATGCCACTGAAGCTTTCTTT.

The chain is built from TRBV4-3 and TRBJ2-1; 9 nucleotides agree with TRBD2. The CDR3 is made up of 19 amino acids. The V and J ends lost 0 bases and 4 bases, in that order; junction bases with no gene match: 13. Germline loops: CDR1 LGHNA, CDR2 YSLEER. CDR3 residues: CASSQEKISPSGEYNEQFF. For the CDR3, the DNA is TGCGCCAGCAGCCAAGAAAAGATCTCTCCTAGCGGGGAGTACAATGAGCAGTTCTTC.

This clone was counted a single time. V and J are TRBV4-2 and TRBJ1-2; D remains unclear. From germline, CDR1 is LGHNA and CDR2 YNFKEQ. The CDR3 totals 15 residues. Trimming took off 0 bases at V and 4 bases at J, with 12 bases between the two ends. CDR3 in amino acids: CASSQDETLSYGYTF. CDR3 bases: TGTGCCAGCAGCCAAGATGAGACACTTAGCTATGGCTACACCTTC.

The CDR3 sequence: CASSHAAASTYEQYF. CDR3 in DNA: TGCGCCAGCAGCCATGCCGCGGCTAGTACCTACGAGCAGTACTTC. This chain uses TRBV4-3 with TRBJ2-7; D is undetermined. Germline CDR1 and CDR2: LGHNA and YSLEER. The CDR3 runs 15 residues. The ends were cut back, 3 bases at V and 2 bases at J, with 14 bases in the middle.

V usage is TRBV19 and J usage is TRBJ2-7, with 11 bases aligning to TRBD1. The trim removed 6 bases at V and 5 bases at J, leaving 9 bases unmatched. Germline lookup yields CDR1 LNHDA and CDR2 SQIVND (reference sequence). The CDR3 runs 15 residues. CDR3 protein: CASSVPGQGGHEQYF. The CDR3 nucleotides are TGTGCCAGTAGCGTCCCGGGACAGGGGGGCCACGAGCAGTACTTC. Using reference TRBV19 and TRBJ2-7 for the parts outside the CDR3, the full variable domain is DGGITQSPKYLFRKEGQNVTLSCEQNLNHDAMYWYRQDPGQGLRLIYYSQIVNDFQKGDIAEGYSVSREKKESFPLTVTSAQKNPTAFYLCASSVPGQGGHEQYFGPGTRLTVT.

This clone was counted only a few times. This chain joins TRBV9 and TRBJ2-7, with D possibly being TRBD2 (6 bases). V was pared by 2 bases and J by 6 bases, with 15 bases between. The germline gives CDR1 SGDLS, CDR2 YYNGEE. This CDR3 comprises 14 residues. This CDR3 reads CASSVTREAAEQYF. As DNA, the CDR3 is TGTGCCAGCAGCGTGACCAGGGAGGCGGCCGAGCAGTACTTC.